The clone carrying this T cell receptor beta chain was seen repeatedly, ten times or more. Antigen: not known. The source of the sample is a study of T cells after yellow fever vaccination. Study outcomes and limitations: Of the clonotypes, a small share occurred in both CD4 and CD8 compartments.

CDR1 and CDR2 from the germline V gene are MNHEY and SVGAGI. Trimming cost V 2 bases and J 2 bases; bases outside gene matches: 9. The CDR3 contains 18 residues. It was through 5'RACE template switching that TCR cDNA was made, with a universal primer site and UMIs added. In TCRdb, the 5' RACE reads were re-called with MiXCR into one record per CDR3 protein. This table holds roughly 310,000 distinct CDR3 sequences, around 3.9% found once. The chain joins TRBV6-5 to TRBJ2-1, with 10 bases matching TRBD2. Specimen: PBMCs, collected on the day of the yellow fever booster vaccination. The receptor was isolated from a man younger than 30 who received the YFV17D yellow fever vaccine. CDR3 nucleotide sequence: TGTGCCAGCAGTTACGAAGCGGGGGGGGCGGTCGCCTACAATGAGCAGTTCTTC. Translating it yields CASSYEAGGAVAYNEQFF.